This T cell receptor (beta chain) was sequenced in a study of chemoradiotherapy in HPV16-positive cancers. General study results and limits: In HPV16-positive patients, HPV-responsive T-cell expansion tracked better recurrence-free survival. Functional assays defining HPV-specific T cells used only a couple of HPV16-positive patients. During treatment, candidate HPV-specific clones and E7-related motifs expanded in tumor.

Worth noting for this clone: Its cognate antigen is unknown.

Samples were taken several times over chemoradiotherapy. Profiled with immunoSEQ multiplex PCR; TCRdb holds only in-frame clones, not every one. The sample includes 7,500 to 8,000 clones, roughly four fifths of them seen just once. This CDR3 region has 13 residues. Germline V lookup: CDR1 WNHNN, CDR2 SYGVQD (reference sequence). V gave up 5 bases and J gave up 4 bases, with 11 bases separating them. V and J are TRBV10-1 and TRBJ1-2, with TRBD1 as a possible D gene (5 bases). The sequence was obtained from a human donor with HPV-associated anogenital cancer. The material was obtained from a patient who underwent chemoradiotherapy. As DNA, the CDR3 is TGCGCCAGCAGTCCGACAGCCCTCTATGGCTACACCTTC. It yields the protein CASSPTALYGYTF.